The rows below give T cell receptor beta chains drawn from one sample of a study of T cell clonotyping in hematopoietic cell transplantation. Sequencing used immunoSEQ multiplex PCR; TCRdb keeps in-frame clones, though not all of them. The sample yields some 17,000 clones, 85% seen once. Sequencing was performed on PBMCs, taken 100 days after allogeneic stem cell transplant. Receptor source: a male patient aged 60-69 years who had an allogeneic stem cell transplant from a related donor, so the T cells may come from the graft donor. Some clones in this sample may be carry-over from other donors' samples. Each CDR3 is given with its conserved first and last residue. The D gene is left open where the match is weak. Expanded clones are given a class, and other clones once, few, many or no size at all.

J gene: TRBJ2-7; D gene: -; clone size: few; V gene: TRBV30; CDR3 DNA: TGTGCCTGGAGTGTAGGAGGCACCTCCTACGAGCAGTACTTC; CDR3 protein: CAWSVGGTSYEQYF
J gene: TRBJ1-2; D gene: TRBD1; clone size: -; V gene: TRBV30; CDR3 DNA: TGTGCCTGGAACAGGGGGCAGGATGGCTACACCTTC; CDR3 protein: CAWNRGQDGYTF
J gene: TRBJ1-2; D gene: -; clone size: -; V gene: TRBV6-6; CDR3 DNA: TGTGCCAGCACCTGGGGGGCGGGCTACACCTTC; CDR3 protein: CASTWGAGYTF
J gene: TRBJ2-1; D gene: TRBD1; clone size: once; V gene: TRBV4-3; CDR3 DNA: TGCGCCAGCAGAACAGGGGACAGTCCATACAATGAGCAGTTCTTC; CDR3 protein: CASRTGDSPYNEQFF
J gene: TRBJ2-7; D gene: -; clone size: -; V gene: TRBV11-3; CDR3 DNA: TGTGCCAGCTCCGCGAGGGCGAGGGAGCAGTACTTC; CDR3 protein: CASSARAREQYF
J gene: TRBJ1-1; D gene: -; clone size: once; V gene: TRBV7-6; CDR3 DNA: TGTGCCAGCAGCTTAGCGGGGGCTGAAGCTTTCTTT; CDR3 protein: CASSLAGAEAFF
J gene: TRBJ1-3; D gene: -; clone size: -; V gene: TRBV7-2; CDR3 DNA: TGTGCCAGCAGCTTACGCAGGGGTGGAAACACCATATATTTT; CDR3 protein: CASSLRRGGNTIYF
J gene: TRBJ2-1; D gene: -; clone size: once; V gene: TRBV7-6; CDR3 DNA: TGTGCCAGCAGCTTACTACAGTACAATGAGCAGTTCTTC; CDR3 protein: CASSLLQYNEQFF
J gene: TRBJ2-2; D gene: TRBD2; clone size: -; V gene: TRBV19; CDR3 DNA: TGTGCCAGTAGTATTAGCGGGGGGCTTACCGGGGAGCTGTTTTTT; CDR3 protein: CASSISGGLTGELFF
J gene: TRBJ1-5; D gene: -; clone size: -; V gene: TRBV19; CDR3 DNA: TGTGCCAGTAGTACCCTCCACGGCGGCAATCAGCCCCAGCATTTT; CDR3 protein: CASSTLHGGNQPQHF
J gene: TRBJ1-1; D gene: -; clone size: -; V gene: TRBV16; CDR3 DNA: TGTGCCAGCAGCCAATCGATCAACACTGAAGCTTTCTTT; CDR3 protein: CASSQSINTEAFF
J gene: TRBJ1-6; D gene: -; clone size: -; V gene: TRBV27; CDR3 DNA: TGTGCCAGCAGTTCAGATACACCCACCCGAGGATCACCCCTCCACTTT; CDR3 protein: CASSSDTPTRGSPLHF
J gene: TRBJ2-2; D gene: TRBD2; clone size: -; V gene: TRBV7-3; CDR3 DNA: TGTGCCAGCAGCTTAACAGCGGGGACTAACACCGGGGAGCTGTTTTTT; CDR3 protein: CASSLTAGTNTGELFF
J gene: TRBJ2-7; D gene: -; clone size: -; V gene: TRBV7-2; CDR3 DNA: TGTGCCAGCAGCTCCCGGTCCGGGGGTTACGAGCAGTACTTC; CDR3 protein: CASSSRSGGYEQYF
J gene: TRBJ1-2; D gene: TRBD1; clone size: -; V gene: TRBV9; CDR3 DNA: TGTGCCAGCAGCGTAGAGAGTGGGGCCAGGGGGAAGTATGGCTACACCTTC; CDR3 protein: CASSVESGARGKYGYTF
J gene: TRBJ1-1; D gene: TRBD1; clone size: -; V gene: TRBV30; CDR3 DNA: TGTGCCTGGAGTGTAGGGGGCAACACTGAAGCTTTCTTT; CDR3 protein: CAWSVGGNTEAFF
J gene: TRBJ2-5; D gene: -; clone size: -; V gene: TRBV7-9; CDR3 DNA: TGTGCCAGCAGCTTTTTAGCTAGGGGGGGGCAAGAGACCCAGTACTTC; CDR3 protein: CASSFLARGGQETQYF
J gene: TRBJ2-5; D gene: TRBD2; clone size: -; V gene: TRBV6-5; CDR3 DNA: TGTGCCAGCATGGGGGGGGTACAAGAGACCCAGTACTTC; CDR3 protein: CASMGGVQETQYF
J gene: TRBJ2-7; D gene: TRBD1; clone size: -; V gene: TRBV27; CDR3 DNA: TGTGCCAGCAGTTCCACAGGGGGCCGGAACATGGAGCAGTACTTC; CDR3 protein: CASSSTGGRNMEQYF
J gene: TRBJ1-2; D gene: TRBD1; clone size: -; V gene: TRBV11-2; CDR3 DNA: TGTGCCAGCAGCTCAAAGGGACAGGGGACCTATGGCTACACCTTC; CDR3 protein: CASSSKGQGTYGYTF
J gene: TRBJ2-2; D gene: -; clone size: -; V gene: TRBV15; CDR3 DNA: TGTGCCACCAGCAGAGCAGGGGTCCACACCGGGGAGCTGTTTTTT; CDR3 protein: CATSRAGVHTGELFF
J gene: TRBJ1-2; D gene: TRBD1; clone size: once; V gene: TRBV14; CDR3 DNA: TGTGCCAGCAGCCAAGTCAGAGGGACAGTCTATGGCTACACCTTC; CDR3 protein: CASSQVRGTVYGYTF
J gene: TRBJ2-1; D gene: -; clone size: -; V gene: TRBV11-3; CDR3 DNA: TGTGCCAGCAGCTATAGGGGCGGTTTGGCAGGCAATGAGCAGTTCTTC; CDR3 protein: CASSYRGGLAGNEQFF
J gene: TRBJ1-1; D gene: -; clone size: -; V gene: TRBV13; CDR3 DNA: TGTGCCAGCAGCTTAGGCCTTTGGGGGAACACTGAAGCTTTCTTT; CDR3 protein: CASSLGLWGNTEAFF
J gene: TRBJ2-1; D gene: -; clone size: -; V gene: TRBV25-1; CDR3 DNA: TGTGCCAGCAGTGAGGGCACAGGGGAGGATGAGCAGTTCTTC; CDR3 protein: CASSEGTGEDEQFF
J gene: TRBJ2-7; D gene: -; clone size: -; V gene: TRBV11-2; CDR3 DNA: TGTGCCAGCAGCTTAGCGGGTTATGGGCCCACCAACTCCTACGAGCAGTACTTC; CDR3 protein: CASSLAGYGPTNSYEQYF
J gene: TRBJ1-1; D gene: -; clone size: once; V gene: TRBV5-1; CDR3 DNA: TGCGCCAGCAGCTTGCTGGATGACACTGAAGCTTTCTTT; CDR3 protein: CASSLLDDTEAFF
J gene: TRBJ1-5; D gene: -; clone size: -; V gene: TRBV7-9; CDR3 DNA: TGTGCCAGCCAGGGTGACAATCAGCCCCAGCATTTT; CDR3 protein: CASQGDNQPQHF
J gene: TRBJ1-1; D gene: -; clone size: once; V gene: TRBV2; CDR3 DNA: TGTGCCAGCACCGAGGAGATGAACACTGAAGCTTTCTTT; CDR3 protein: CASTEEMNTEAFF
J gene: TRBJ1-2; D gene: -; clone size: -; V gene: TRBV4-2; CDR3 DNA: TGTGCCAGCAGCCAAGATACAGGGAGGGGTGGCTACACCTTC; CDR3 protein: CASSQDTGRGGYTF
J gene: TRBJ2-7; D gene: -; clone size: -; V gene: TRBV7-2; CDR3 DNA: TGTGCCAGCAGCTTTGCGTCCGAGCAGTACTTC; CDR3 protein: CASSFASEQYF
J gene: TRBJ2-2; D gene: TRBD2; clone size: -; V gene: TRBV7-2; CDR3 DNA: TGTGCCAGCAGCTTAGGGACTAGCGGAACAACCGGGGAGCTGTTTTTT; CDR3 protein: CASSLGTSGTTGELFF
J gene: TRBJ1-6; D gene: -; clone size: -; V gene: TRBV4-3; CDR3 DNA: TGCGCCAGCAGCCAAAGGGATTATTCACCCCTCCACTTT; CDR3 protein: CASSQRDYSPLHF
J gene: TRBJ1-3; D gene: -; clone size: -; V gene: TRBV5-1; CDR3 DNA: TGCGCCAGCAGCTCCCCCGGAGGAAACACCATATATTTT; CDR3 protein: CASSSPGGNTIYF
J gene: TRBJ1-5; D gene: TRBD1; clone size: few; V gene: TRBV19; CDR3 DNA: TGTGCCAGTAGTATATGGGACAGGGGAGGCAATCAGCCCCAGCATTTT; CDR3 protein: CASSIWDRGGNQPQHF
J gene: TRBJ2-2; D gene: TRBD1; clone size: -; V gene: TRBV5-4; CDR3 DNA: TGTGCCAGCAGCTCCTCACCGGGACAGAGCACCGGGGAGCTGTTTTTT; CDR3 protein: CASSSSPGQSTGELFF
J gene: TRBJ1-5; D gene: -; clone size: -; V gene: TRBV19; CDR3 DNA: TGTGCCAGTAGTATCCAATATAGCAATCAGCCCCAGCATTTT; CDR3 protein: CASSIQYSNQPQHF
J gene: TRBJ1-2; D gene: TRBD1; clone size: -; V gene: TRBV4-2; CDR3 DNA: TGTGCCAGCAGCCAAGATATGAGTGGACAGGGGGATGGCTACACCTTC; CDR3 protein: CASSQDMSGQGDGYTF